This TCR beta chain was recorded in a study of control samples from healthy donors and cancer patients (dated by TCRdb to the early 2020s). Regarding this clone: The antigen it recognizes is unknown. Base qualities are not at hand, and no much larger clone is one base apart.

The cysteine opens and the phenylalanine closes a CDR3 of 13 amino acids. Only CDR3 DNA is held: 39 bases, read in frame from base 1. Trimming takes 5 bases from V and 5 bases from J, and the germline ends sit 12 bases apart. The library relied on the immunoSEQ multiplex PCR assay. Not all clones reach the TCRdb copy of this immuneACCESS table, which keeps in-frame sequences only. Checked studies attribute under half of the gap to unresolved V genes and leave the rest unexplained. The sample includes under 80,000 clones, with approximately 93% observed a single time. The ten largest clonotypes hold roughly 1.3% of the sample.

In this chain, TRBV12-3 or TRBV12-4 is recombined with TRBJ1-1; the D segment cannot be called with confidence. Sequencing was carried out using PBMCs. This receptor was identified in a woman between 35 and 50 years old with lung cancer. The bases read TGTGCCAGCAGTACCCAATTTTTAACTGAAGCTTTCTTT. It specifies CASSTQFLTEAFF.